The TCR beta chain described here comes from a study of ipilimumab plus nivolumab after autologous stem cell transplantation. Overall study: The DLBCL cohort had primary refractory and relapsed disease, with 18-month progression-free survival of roughly 85% and 28%.

Only in-frame clones appear in the TCRdb table, and some are missing; sequencing was by immunoSEQ multiplex PCR. The table shows 84,000 or so clones, with 83% occurring only once. This CDR3 contains 14 residues. Trimming left V 4 bases short and J 5 bases short, with 15 bases between. CDR1 and CDR2 from the germline V gene are SGHRS and YFSETQ. In its sample, this clone was seen a few times. The chain combines TRBV5-1 with TRBJ1-1; D unclear. The sample here was PBMCs, taken in a trial of ipilimumab plus nivolumab as post-transplant consolidation. The sequence derives from a male donor with diffuse large B-cell lymphoma. In DNA, the CDR3 is TGCGCCAGCAGCAGGCTGGAGGAGTCAACTGAAGCTTTCTTT. Amino acids: CASSRLEESTEAFF.